This TCR beta chain is drawn from a study of control samples from healthy donors and cancer patients. Here immunoSEQ multiplex PCR was the method, and the copy in TCRdb shows in-frame clones only, minus some. The repertoire holds about 90,000 clones, with 85% to 95% as singletons. Trimming shortened V by 7 bases and J by 7 bases, and 20 bases separated the two germline ends. CDR3 length: 15 amino acids. Germline V gene data show CDR1 as SGHRS and CDR2 as YFSETQ. Sequences were obtained from blood. This sequence originates from a woman aged 30 to 39 in good health. This sequence joins TRBV5-1 and TRBJ2-2; D may be TRBD2 (6 bases). DNA for the CDR3: TGCGCCAGCGGAATAGCGGCCAAGATCGGCGGGGAGCTGTTTTTT. Residues: CASGIAAKIGGELFF.